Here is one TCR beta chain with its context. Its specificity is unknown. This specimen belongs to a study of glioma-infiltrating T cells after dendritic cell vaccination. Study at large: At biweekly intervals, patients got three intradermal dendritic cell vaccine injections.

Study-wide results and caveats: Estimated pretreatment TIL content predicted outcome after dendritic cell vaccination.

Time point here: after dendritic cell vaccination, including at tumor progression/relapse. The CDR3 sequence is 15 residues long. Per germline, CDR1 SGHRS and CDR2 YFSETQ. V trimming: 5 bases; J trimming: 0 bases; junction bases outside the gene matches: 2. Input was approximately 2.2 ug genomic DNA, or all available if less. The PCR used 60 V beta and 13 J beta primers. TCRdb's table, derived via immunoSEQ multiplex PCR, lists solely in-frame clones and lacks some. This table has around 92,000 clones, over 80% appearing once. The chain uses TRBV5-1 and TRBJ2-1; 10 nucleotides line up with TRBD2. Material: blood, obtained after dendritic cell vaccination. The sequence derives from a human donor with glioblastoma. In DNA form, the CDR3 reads TGCGCCAGCAGTCCTAGCGGGAGCTCCTACAATGAGCAGTTCTTC. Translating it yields CASSPSGSSYNEQFF. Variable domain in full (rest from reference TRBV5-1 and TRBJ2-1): KAGVTQTPRYLIKTRGQQVTLSCSPISGHRSVSWYQQTPGQGLQFLFEYFSETQRNKGNFPGRFSGRQFSNSRSEMNVSTLELGDSALYLCASSPSGSSYNEQFFGPGTRLTVL.